Each of the 26 T cell receptor beta chains below was sequenced from the same sample in a study of glioma-infiltrating T cells after dendritic cell vaccination. The protocol was immunoSEQ multiplex PCR, while the TCRdb copy is restricted to in-frame clones and leaves out a portion. The repertoire consists of tens of thousands of clones, with roughly 80% occurring once and the leading ten covering under 2.5%. Here the sequenced sample was blood, taken before dendritic cell vaccination. These receptor sequences come from a human donor with glioblastoma.

This chain connects TRBV6-1 to TRBJ2-5; D is perhaps TRBD2 (5 bases). V lost 4 bases, J lost 2 bases, and 14 bases lay in between. Germline V gene lookup returns CDR1 MNHNS and CDR2 SASEGT. This CDR3 contains 15 residues. The CDR3 loop is CASSAGFLGQETQYF. For the CDR3, the DNA is TGTGCCAGCAGTGCGGGGTTTCTTGGGCAAGAGACCCAGTACTTC.

The chain combines TRBV19 with TRBJ2-1; perhaps TRBD2 as D (6 bases). This CDR3 spans 12 amino acids. Germline-derived CDR1 and CDR2 are LNHDA and SQIVND (reference sequence). The V end lost 4 bases, the J end lost 8 bases, and 9 bases lay between the germline ends. Written as DNA, the CDR3 is TGTGCCAGTAGTACGGGACTTGATGAGCAGTTCTTC. Amino acids: CASSTGLDEQFF.

The chain has TRBV5-4 and TRBJ1-5; D is unclear. The CDR3 sequence is 13 residues long. Germline-derived CDR1 and CDR2 are SGHNT and YYREEE (reference sequence). Trimming took off 4 bases at V and 7 bases at J, with 12 bases between the two ends. This CDR3 reads CASSPGREQPQHF. CDR3 bases: TGTGCCAGCAGCCCGGGGAGAGAACAGCCCCAGCATTTT.

The count of this clone is one. This rearrangement joins TRBV6-5 to TRBJ1-1; unclear D gene. This CDR3 region has 14 residues. The ends were cut back, 0 bases at V and 10 bases at J, with 15 bases in the middle. Germline lookup yields CDR1 MNHEY and CDR2 SVGAGI. The CDR3 nucleotides are TGTGCCAGCAGTTACTCCGGCGCTGCGAGGTCAGCTTTCTTT. It is translated as CASSYSGAARSAFF.

The chain combines TRBV9 with TRBJ2-5; 7 bases are a match to TRBD1. The length of the CDR3 is 14 residues. V lost 3 bases and J lost 2; bases outside the gene matches: 4. The V gene's germline CDR1 is SGDLS and CDR2 YYNGEE. CDR3 protein: CASSARQGQETQYF. The CDR3 DNA reads as TGTGCCAGCAGCGCCCGACAGGGACAAGAGACCCAGTACTTC.

This chain joins TRBV7-9 and TRBJ1-3, with TRBD1 matching over 9 bases. The CDR3 has 18 residues. Germline V gene lookup returns CDR1 SEHNR and CDR2 FQNEAQ (reference sequence). V shed 3 bases and J 6 bases; nucleotides not matched to a gene: 15. DNA for the CDR3: TGTGCCAGCAGCTTGAACAACCCGGGACAGGGAACTGCAAACACCATATATTTT. Amino acids: CASSLNNPGQGTANTIYF. Using reference TRBV7-9 and TRBJ1-3 for the parts outside the CDR3, the full variable domain is DTGVSQNPRHKITKRGQNVTFRCDPISEHNRLYWYRQTLGQGPEFLTYFQNEAQLEKSRLLSDRFSAERPKGSFSTLEIQRTEQGDSAMYLCASSLNNPGQGTANTIYFGEGSWLTVV.

The rearrangement uses TRBV9 and TRBJ2-2; possible D gene TRBD2, 5 bases. The V and J ends lost 0 bases and 1 base respectively, with 10 bases between them. Germline assignment: CDR1 SGDLS and CDR2 YYNGEE. The CDR3 covers 16 residues. The CDR3 protein is CASSVGRSGNTGELFF. The CDR3 DNA sequence: TGTGCCAGCAGCGTAGGGCGAAGCGGGAACACCGGGGAGCTGTTTTTT.

This chain uses TRBV4-2 with TRBJ2-6; 11 bases are shared with TRBD1. V lost 0 bases and J lost 0; bases outside the gene matches: 4. This CDR3 comprises 19 residues. Germline loops: CDR1 LGHNA, CDR2 YNFKEQ. The CDR3 region has the DNA TGTGCCAGCAGCCAAGAGTTAGGGACAGGGGGCTCTGGGGCCAACGTCCTGACTTTC. Amino acids: CASSQELGTGGSGANVLTF.

The rearrangement joins TRBV7-9 to TRBJ2-2; a weak D match, TRBD1 (6 bases). From germline, CDR1 is SEHNR and CDR2 FQNEAQ (reference sequence). The length of the CDR3 is 17 residues. Between the trimmed V and J ends, which lost 0 bases and 7 bases, there was a span of 18 bases. CDR3 sequence (DNA): TGTGCCAGCAGCTTAGCCGACGGCAGGGGCCCTCACGGGGAGCTGTTTTTT. Residues: CASSLADGRGPHGELFF.

The genes are TRBV9 and TRBJ2-3, with TRBD1 as a possible D gene (5 bases). Germline V gene sequence: CDR1 SGDLS, CDR2 YYNGEE. V was cut by 0 bases and J by 2 bases, with 13 bases left in between. The CDR3 runs 16 residues. The CDR3 DNA sequence: TGTGCCAGCAGCGTAGAAGGGGAATTATACACAGATACGCAGTATTTT. Its protein is CASSVEGELYTDTQYF.

The chain links TRBV7-7 to TRBJ2-1; 11 bases fit TRBD2. Germline V gene lookup returns CDR1 SSHAT and CDR2 FNYEAQ (reference sequence). The length of the CDR3 is 16 residues. The V gene end was trimmed by 2 bases and the J gene end by 8 bases; junction bases not matched to a gene: 8. The CDR3 reads CASSLLAGGQVDEQFF. The DNA of the CDR3 is TGTGCCAGCAGCTTATTAGCGGGGGGGCAGGTCGATGAGCAGTTCTTC.

This clone was counted once. In DNA form, the CDR3 reads TGTGCCAGCAGCCCCTACACCGGGGAGCTGTTTTTT. Translation gives CASSPYTGELFF. V and J are TRBV6-5 and TRBJ2-2; D gene unclear. Deletions cut 6 bases from V and 3 bases from J, with 5 bases between. Germline V gives CDR1 MNHEY, CDR2 SVGAGI. The CDR3 loop spans 12 amino acids.

A few counts support this clone. V and J are TRBV5-1 and TRBJ1-3; possible D gene TRBD1, 6 bases. CDR3 length: 16 amino acids. V shed 7 bases and J shed 2 bases, with 19 bases lying between them. Germline CDR1 reads SGHRS; CDR2 reads YFSETQ. CDR3 amino acids: CASLRPGVGPGNTIYF. The CDR3 nucleotides read TGCGCCAGCCTAAGGCCAGGGGTAGGGCCTGGAAACACCATATATTTT.

This clone has just a few counts. V gene TRBV19 combines with J gene TRBJ2-7; 7 bases match TRBD2. The V and J ends lost 8 bases and 1 base, in that order; junction bases with no gene match: 8. Looked up from germline, CDR1 is LNHDA and CDR2 is SQIVND (reference sequence). This CDR3 region has 14 residues. The CDR3, as DNA: TGTGCCAGTGCCCGGGGGGTCCTTTCCTACGAGCAGTACTTC. This translates into CASARGVLSYEQYF.

The chain recombines TRBV7-2 with TRBJ1-6; D not certain. The germline V and J ends were trimmed by 1 base and 13 bases, with 11 bases remaining between them. The germline V gene encodes CDR1 SGHTA and CDR2 FQGNSA. CDR3 size: 13 residues. The CDR3 protein is CASSLESARPLHF. The CDR3 nucleotides are TGTGCCAGCAGCTTAGAGTCCGCTCGGCCCCTCCACTTT. The complete variable domain, with remaining parts taken from reference TRBV7-2 and TRBJ1-6, reads GAGVSQSPSNKVTEKGKDVELRCDPISGHTALYWYRQSLGQGLEFLIYFQGNSAPDKSGLPSDRFSAERTGGSVSTLTIQRTQQEDSAVYLCASSLESARPLHFGNGTRLTVT.

V gene TRBV21-1 combines with J gene TRBJ2-1; TRBD2, the table's D call, lacks a check against the DNA. TRBV21-1 is a documented pseudogene. CDR3 length: 16 residues. CDR3 DNA: TGTGCCAGCAGCAAAGTTGGAGGTCCTACCTACAATGAGCAGTTCTTC. This sequence encodes CASSKVGGPTYNEQFF.

The CDR3 region is CASGLRDFSYEQYV. CDR3 DNA: TGTGCCAGCGGGCTCCGGGACTTCTCCTACGAGCAGTACGTC. The chain joins TRBV13 to TRBJ2-7, with a tentative D call TRBD2 (6 bases). Germline V gives CDR1 PRHDT, CDR2 FYEKMQ (reference sequence). V was pared by 8 bases and J by 0 bases, with 14 bases between. This CDR3 is built from 14 residues.

This chain connects TRBV19 to TRBJ2-4; 12 nucleotides line up with TRBD2. Trimming cost V 5 bases and J 10 bases; bases outside gene matches: 12. This CDR3 has 16 residues. Looked up from germline, CDR1 is LNHDA and CDR2 is SQIVND (reference sequence). The CDR3 DNA follows: TGTGCCAGTAGTGTAGGACTAGCGGGGCCCCCCCCGATTCAGTACTTC. This encodes CASSVGLAGPPPIQYF.

The gene calls are TRBV19 and TRBJ1-1, with 7 bases identical to TRBD1. Trimming at V came to 1 base and at J to 4 bases, leaving 3 bases not matched to a gene. The germline V gene encodes CDR1 LNHDA and CDR2 SQIVND (reference sequence). This CDR3 is 14 amino acids long. The DNA for the CDR3 is TGTGCCAGTAGTATAGGCAGGGGGTTCACTGAAGCTTTCTTT. It yields the protein CASSIGRGFTEAFF.

The chain links TRBV2 to TRBJ1-2; D call uncertain. Between the trimmed V and J ends, which lost 6 bases and 4 bases, there was a span of 18 bases. CDR3 length: 15 amino acids. CDR1 and CDR2 (germline): SNHLY, FYNNEI. The CDR3, as DNA: TGTGCCAGCAGCGCGTACCCAAGCTCCGTCTATGGCTACACCTTC. Translation: CASSAYPSSVYGYTF.

V and J are TRBV6-1 and TRBJ2-6; D ambiguous. Germline-derived CDR1 and CDR2 are MNHNS and SASEGT. V lost 4 bases and J 1 base, leaving 5 bases between the germline ends. CDR3 length: 14 amino acids. Here the CDR3 reads CASSALSGANVLTF. As DNA, the CDR3 is TGTGCCAGCAGTGCCCTATCTGGGGCCAACGTCCTGACTTTC.

The J gene is TRBJ2-2, the V gene TRBV5-1; 11 bases are shared with TRBD2. The CDR3 has 14 amino acids. V shed 4 bases, J shed 7 bases, and the junction held 3 bases outside the gene matches. Germline V lookup: CDR1 SGHRS, CDR2 YFSETQ. The CDR3 region is CASSDGTSGGELFF. The CDR3 DNA reads as TGCGCCAGCAGCGACGGGACTAGCGGCGGGGAGCTGTTTTTT.

The J gene is TRBJ1-5, the V gene TRBV6-5; TRBD1 matches at 7 bases. The germline V gene encodes CDR1 MNHEY and CDR2 SVGAGI. The J segment lost 6 bases and the V segment lost 6 bases, leaving 8 bases of the junction unmatched. The CDR3 sequence is 14 residues long. The CDR3 region has the DNA TGTGCCAGCAGGTCGAAGGGGGCATCTCAGCCCCAGCATTTT. Translated: CASRSKGASQPQHF.

A single count supports this clone. This chain links TRBV11-2 with TRBJ2-3, with TRBD1 matching 7 bases. This CDR3 spans 16 amino acids. Looked up from germline, CDR1 is SGHAT and CDR2 is FQNNGV. V was pared by 5 bases and J by 5 bases, with 13 bases of the junction left unmatched. CDR3 residues: CASSPSWQGEKDTQYF. In nucleotides, the CDR3 is TGTGCCAGCAGCCCTAGCTGGCAGGGGGAGAAAGATACGCAGTATTTT.

This clone appeared once. The V and J genes are TRBV7-9 and TRBJ2-1; a weak D match, TRBD2 (6 bases). V lost 5 bases and J lost 5, with 16 bases in between. Germline V gives CDR1 SEHNR, CDR2 FQNEAQ (reference sequence). CDR3 length equals 15 residues. The CDR3 sequence is CASSVYSRGDNEQFF. For the CDR3, the DNA is TGTGCCAGCAGCGTGTACTCGCGCGGGGACAATGAGCAGTTCTTC. Full variable domain (missing parts from reference TRBV7-9 and TRBJ2-1): DTGVSQNPRHKITKRGQNVTFRCDPISEHNRLYWYRQTLGQGPEFLTYFQNEAQLEKSRLLSDRFSAERPKGSFSTLEIQRTEQGDSAMYLCASSVYSRGDNEQFFGPGTRLTVL.

The chain links TRBV5-4 to TRBJ2-3; perhaps TRBD1 as D (5 bases). This CDR3 region has 14 residues. Looked up from germline, CDR1 is SGHNT and CDR2 is YYREEE (reference sequence). V lost 0 bases and J 7 bases, leaving 12 bases between the germline ends. The chain's CDR3 is CASSLVSGKNTQYF. DNA for the CDR3: TGTGCCAGCAGCTTGGTTTCAGGGAAGAATACGCAGTATTTT.